This TCR beta chain was sequenced for a study of blood T cells in healthy people across ages. Study findings and constraints: TCR beta diversity was tightly associated with the proportion of naive T cells.

Total RNA extracted from each sample amounted to at least 5.5 micrograms. Notes on this clonotype: Its antigen is still unknown.

The use of a sample-barcoded 5' primer and a J-beta primer mix characterized a second PCR of roughly 6 to 11 cycles. TCRdb ran MiXCR on the 5' RACE reads and lists one entry per CDR3 protein. Of 1,300,000 or so distinct CDR3 sequences listed, roughly 64% are singletons. CDR3 length: 17 residues. The germline V gene encodes CDR1 SNHLY and CDR2 FYNNEI. Deletions cut 4 bases from V and 0 bases from J, with 13 bases between. The chain uses TRBV2 and TRBJ2-6; possible D gene TRBD2, 5 bases. This TCR was recovered from a man between 18 and 35 years old in good health. Sequencing was carried out using blood. In nucleotides, the CDR3 is TGTGCCAGCAGTGTTGGAGGAAAGTACTCTGGGGCCAACGTCCTGACTTTC. This gives the protein CASSVGGKYSGANVLTF. Full variable domain (outside the CDR3, taken from reference TRBV2 and TRBJ2-6): EPEVTQTPSHQVTQMGQEVILRCVPISNHLYFYWYRQILGQKVEFLVSFYNNEISEKSEIFDDQFSVERPDGSNFTLKIRSTKLEDSAMYFCASSVGGKYSGANVLTFGAGSRLTVL.